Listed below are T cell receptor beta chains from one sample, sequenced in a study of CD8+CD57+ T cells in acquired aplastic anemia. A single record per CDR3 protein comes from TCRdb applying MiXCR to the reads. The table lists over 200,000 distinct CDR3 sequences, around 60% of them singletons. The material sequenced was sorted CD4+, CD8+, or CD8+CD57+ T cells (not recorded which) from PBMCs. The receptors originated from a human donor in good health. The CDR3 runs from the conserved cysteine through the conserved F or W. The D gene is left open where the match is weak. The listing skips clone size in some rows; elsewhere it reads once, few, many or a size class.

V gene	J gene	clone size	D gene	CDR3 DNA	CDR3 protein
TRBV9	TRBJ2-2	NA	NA	TGTGCCAGCAGCGTAGGAGGTAGCTTTTTCCCCGGGGAGCTGTTTTTT	CASSVGGSFFPGELFF
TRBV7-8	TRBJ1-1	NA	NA	TGTGCCAGCAGCTTAGTCTTTCTGAACACTGAAGCTTTCTTT	CASSLVFLNTEAFF
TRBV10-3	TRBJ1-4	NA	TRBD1	TGTGCCATCAGTGAGGGGACAGGGGGAAATGAAAAACTGTTTTTT	CAISEGTGGNEKLFF
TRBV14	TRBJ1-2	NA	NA	TGTGCCAGCAGCCACAAGCTCCCAGGGGACACCCCCAACTATGGCTACACCTTC	CASSHKLPGDTPNYGYTF
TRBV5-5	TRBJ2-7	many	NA	TGTGCCAGCAGTCCGAGCTCCTACGAGCAGTACTTC	CASSPSSYEQYF
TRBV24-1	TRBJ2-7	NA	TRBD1	TGTGCCACCAGTGATGCGACCGGGACAGGGGTGTCCTACGAGCAGTACTTC	CATSDATGTGVSYEQYF
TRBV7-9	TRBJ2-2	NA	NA	TGTGCTAGCAGCTTACAACTTGTCAGTTCGCGGCACGCCGGGGAGCTGTTTTTT	CASSLQLVSSRHAGELFF
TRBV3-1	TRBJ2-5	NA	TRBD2	TGTGCCAGCAGCCCAGTCAGCGGGATTTCATTC	CASSPVSGISF
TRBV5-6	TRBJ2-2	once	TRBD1	TGTGCCAGCAGCTTGGGGACAGGGGGAACCGGGGAGCTGTTTTTT	CASSLGTGGTGELFF
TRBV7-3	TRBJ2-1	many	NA	TGTGCCAGCAGCTTAAGCGTTTGGAGCTCCTACAATGAGCAGTTCTTC	CASSLSVWSSYNEQFF
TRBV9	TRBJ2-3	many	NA	TGTGCCAGCAGCAGCACAGATACGCAGTATTTT	CASSSTDTQYF
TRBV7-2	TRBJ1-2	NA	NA	TGTGCCTGGAGCAAATACAGGGTGCGCTATGGCTACACCTTC	CAWSKYRVRYGYTF
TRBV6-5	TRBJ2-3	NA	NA	TGTGCCAGCAAGAGGGATGGCCCAGATACGCAGTATTTT	CASKRDGPDTQYF
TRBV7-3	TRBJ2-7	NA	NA	TGTGCCAGCAGACGGGACGTTACGCAGTACTTC	CASRRDVTQYF
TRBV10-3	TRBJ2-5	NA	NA	TGTGCCATCAGTGACGCAGGATACCAAGAGACCCAGTACTTC	CAISDAGYQETQYF
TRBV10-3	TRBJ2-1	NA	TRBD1	TGTGCCATCAGTGGATCTTCCGGGACAGGGGGAGTGAATGAGCAGTTCTTC	CAISGSSGTGGVNEQFF
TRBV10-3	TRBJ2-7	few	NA	TGTGCCATCGCCGGACGATACGAGCAGTACTTC	CAIAGRYEQYF
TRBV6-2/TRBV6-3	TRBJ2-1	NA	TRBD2	TGTGCCAGCAGTAACTTAGCGGGGGGGCAGGGTGAGCAGTTCTTC	CASSNLAGGQGEQFF
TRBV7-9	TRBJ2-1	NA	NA	TGTGCCAGTGCCAGAGATCAATCCCTCTACAATGAGCAGTTCTTC	CASARDQSLYNEQFF
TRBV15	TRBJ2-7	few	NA	TGTGCCACCAGCCCAGACAGCTACGAGCAGTACTTC	CATSPDSYEQYF
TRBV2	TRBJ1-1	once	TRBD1	TGTGCCAGCAAAGTGGTCGCGGCAGGGGGCACTGAAGCTTTCTTT	CASKVVAAGGTEAFF
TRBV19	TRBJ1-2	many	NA	TGTGCCAGTAGTATAGATCCGGTTTATGGCTACACCTTC	CASSIDPVYGYTF
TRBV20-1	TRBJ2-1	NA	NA	TGCAGTGCTACCCCCCGGGGCTCCTACAATGAGCAGTTCTTC	CSATPRGSYNEQFF
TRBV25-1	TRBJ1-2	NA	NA	TGTGCCAGCAGGTTATCGGGCAGCTATGGCTACACCTTC	CASRLSGSYGYTF
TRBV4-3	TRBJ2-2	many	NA	TGCGCCAGCAGCCACGGCCAGACCGACGGGGAGCTGTTTTTT	CASSHGQTDGELFF
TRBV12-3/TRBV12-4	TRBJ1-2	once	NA	TGTGCCAGCAGCCCCCCCAGCTGGGAGTCGGACTATGGCTACACCTTC	CASSPPSWESDYGYTF
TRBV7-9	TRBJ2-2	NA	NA	TGTGCCAGCAGACCAGACCTCGGGGAGCTGTTTTTT	CASRPDLGELFF
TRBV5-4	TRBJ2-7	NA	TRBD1	TGTGCCAGCAGACCGACAGGGGCGAGGTACGAGCAGTACTTC	CASRPTGARYEQYF